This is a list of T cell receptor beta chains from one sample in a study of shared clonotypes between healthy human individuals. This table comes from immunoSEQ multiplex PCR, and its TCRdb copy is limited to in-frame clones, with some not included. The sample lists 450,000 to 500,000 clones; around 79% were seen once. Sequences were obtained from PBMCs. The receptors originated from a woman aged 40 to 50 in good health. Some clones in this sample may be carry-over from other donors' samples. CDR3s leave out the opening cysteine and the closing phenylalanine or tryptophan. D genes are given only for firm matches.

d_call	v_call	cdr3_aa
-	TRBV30	AWSVGGWNSPLH
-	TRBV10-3	ATAQKFDEKLF
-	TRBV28	ASSLSLETNEQF
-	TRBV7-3	ASSTGTFDEQF
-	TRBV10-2	ASGRGTGELF
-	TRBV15	ATSRPGTYNEQF
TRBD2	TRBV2	ASRRLAGKAGELF
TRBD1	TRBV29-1	SVHIPGQGLYGYT
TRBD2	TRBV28	ASRAAGVWETQY
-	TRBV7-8	ASRPRDGEQY
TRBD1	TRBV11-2	ASSLYRGPTNEKLF
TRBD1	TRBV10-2	ASTTRDRTTLRALSSYNEQF
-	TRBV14	ASSARQGGWVEQY
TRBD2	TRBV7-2	ASSWGRGEETQY
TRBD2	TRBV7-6	ASSLGGLAGVAKNIQY
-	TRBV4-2	ASSQDSSDYNEQF